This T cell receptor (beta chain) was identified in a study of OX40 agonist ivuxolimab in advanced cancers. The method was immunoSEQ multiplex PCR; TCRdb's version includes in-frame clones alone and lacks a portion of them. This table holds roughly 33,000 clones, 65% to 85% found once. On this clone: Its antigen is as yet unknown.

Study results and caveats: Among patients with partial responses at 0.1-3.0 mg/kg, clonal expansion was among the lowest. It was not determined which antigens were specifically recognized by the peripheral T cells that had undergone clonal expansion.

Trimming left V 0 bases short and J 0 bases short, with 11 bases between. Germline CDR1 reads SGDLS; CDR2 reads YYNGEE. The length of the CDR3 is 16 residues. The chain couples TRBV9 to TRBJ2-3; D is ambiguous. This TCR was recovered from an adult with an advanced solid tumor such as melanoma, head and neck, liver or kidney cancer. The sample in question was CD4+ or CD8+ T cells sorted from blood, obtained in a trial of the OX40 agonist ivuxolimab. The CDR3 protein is CASSVEYSHSTDTQYF. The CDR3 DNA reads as TGTGCCAGCAGCGTAGAATACAGCCACAGCACAGATACGCAGTATTTT.